This is a list of T cell receptor beta chains from one sample in a study of shared clonotypes between healthy human individuals. Sequencing used immunoSEQ multiplex PCR; TCRdb keeps in-frame clones, though not all of them. Of over a million clones in the sample, 70% to 80% were seen once. Sequenced input: memory CD4+ T cells from PBMCs. The receptors were sampled from a man aged 18 to 35 in good health. Some clones in this sample may be carry-over from other donors' samples. CDR3s include the opening cysteine and the closing phenylalanine or tryptophan. A D gene is named only where the DNA matches it firmly. For some rows the clone size is stated as once, few or many, or as a class when expanded; others skip it.

v_gene	d_gene	abundance	j_gene	CDR3aa	CDR3nt
TRBV7-8	.	.	TRBJ2-2	CASSPPGALAGSGELFF	TGTGCCAGCTCACCACCCGGGGCGCTCGCGGGATCCGGGGAGCTGTTTTTT
TRBV9	.	.	TRBJ2-7	CASSAGPVGRYEQYF	TGTGCCAGCAGCGCCGGGCCAGTAGGAAGGTACGAGCAGTACTTC
TRBV6-1	.	.	TRBJ2-7	CASSASGTVSYEQYF	TGTGCCAGCAGTGCCTCCGGGACGGTCTCCTACGAGCAGTACTTC
TRBV19	TRBD2	.	TRBJ2-1	CASRLAGGPWNEQFF	TGTGCCAGCAGACTAGCGGGAGGGCCGTGGAATGAGCAGTTCTTC
TRBV7-2	.	.	TRBJ1-1	CASSSYGALTEAFF	TGTGCCAGCAGCTCTTATGGGGCTCTCACTGAAGCTTTCTTT
TRBV29-1	TRBD1	.	TRBJ1-4	CSALDRNFEKLFF	TGCAGCGCCTTGGACAGGAATTTTGAAAAACTGTTTTTT
TRBV5-4	TRBD2	.	TRBJ2-3	CASSSGLAGGRDTQYF	TGTGCCAGCAGCTCGGGACTAGCGGGAGGGAGGGATACGCAGTATTTT
TRBV15	.	.	TRBJ1-2	CATSRDRGDGYTF	TGTGCCACCAGCAGAGATCGCGGGGACGGCTACACCTTC
TRBV10-1	.	.	TRBJ2-3	CASTLGPLDTDTQYF	TGCGCCAGCACTTTGGGACCTCTTGACACAGATACGCAGTATTTT
TRBV28	.	.	TRBJ2-1	CASSLTLDEQFF	TGTGCCAGCAGTTTGACCCTGGATGAGCAGTTCTTC
TRBV11-3	TRBD2	.	TRBJ2-2	CASSAGGTRTGELFF	TGTGCCAGCAGCGCGGGGGGGACTAGAACCGGGGAGCTGTTTTTT
TRBV5-1	TRBD2	many	TRBJ2-7	CASSLLAGGYEQYF	TGCGCCAGCAGCTTGTTGGCGGGAGGTTACGAGCAGTACTTC
TRBV5-6	.	.	TRBJ1-4	CASSTRDGFNEKLFF	TGTGCCAGCAGCACCCGGGACGGATTTAATGAAAAACTGTTTTTT
TRBV7-8	TRBD1	.	TRBJ1-5	CASSFAGGGQPQHF	TGTGCCAGCAGCTTTGCAGGGGGCGGGCAGCCCCAGCATTTT
TRBV30	.	.	TRBJ1-2	CAWSAERTAYGYTF	TGTGCCTGGAGTGCAGAGCGGACCGCCTATGGCTACACCTTC
TRBV10-2	TRBD1	.	TRBJ2-3	CASSSRDRGGTDTQYF	TGCGCCAGCAGTAGCCGGGACAGGGGAGGAACAGATACGCAGTATTTT
TRBV5-1	.	.	TRBJ2-1	CASSRDSYNEQFF	TGCGCCAGCAGCCGGGACTCCTACAATGAGCAGTTCTTC
TRBV6-6	.	.	TRBJ2-7	CASSYSSQTHSYEQYF	TGTGCCAGCAGTTACTCGAGTCAAACCCACTCCTACGAGCAGTACTTC
TRBV15	.	.	TRBJ2-5	CATSREGPQETQYF	TGTGCCACCAGCAGAGAGGGGCCCCAAGAGACCCAGTACTTC
TRBV10-2	.	.	TRBJ1-5	CASSDTFGNQPQHF	TGCGCCAGCAGTGATACCTTCGGAAATCAGCCCCAGCATTTT
TRBV11-3	.	once	TRBJ2-2	CASSLDTAGTTGELFF	TGTGCCAGCAGCTTAGATACGGCAGGGACCACCGGGGAGCTGTTTTTT
TRBV10-1	.	few	TRBJ2-3	CASSESGDSSLQYF	TGCGCCAGCAGTGAGTCGGGCGACAGCTCCCTCCAGTATTTT
TRBV6-6	TRBD2	.	TRBJ2-7	CASSYMASGSSEQYF	TGTGCCAGCAGTTACATGGCTAGCGGGAGTAGCGAGCAGTACTTC
TRBV28	.	.	TRBJ1-2	CASSFAGAYGYTF	TGTGCCAGCAGTTTCGCAGGGGCGTATGGCTACACCTTC
TRBV18	.	.	TRBJ1-1	CASSPALQAVGNTEAFF	TGTGCCAGCTCACCCGCGCTACAGGCCGTGGGGAACACTGAAGCTTTCTTT
TRBV28	.	.	TRBJ2-1	CASSLETEQFF	TGTGCCAGCAGTTTAGAGACGGAGCAGTTCTTC
TRBV30	TRBD1	few	TRBJ1-2	CAWRRGTGADGYTF	TGTGCCTGGAGGCGGGGGACAGGGGCGGATGGCTACACCTTC
TRBV7-9	TRBD2	.	TRBJ2-2	CASSFQGLAGNFLPGELFF	TGTGCCAGCAGCTTCCAAGGACTAGCGGGAAATTTCTTACCCGGGGAGCTGTTTTTT
TRBV5-4	TRBD2	once	TRBJ2-1	CASSREGLAGGNNEQFF	TGTGCCAGCAGCAGGGAGGGACTAGCGGGGGGTAACAATGAGCAGTTCTTC
TRBV27	TRBD2	.	TRBJ2-7	CASSLSTPFSGRIDEQYF	TGTGCCAGCAGTTTATCGACCCCCTTTAGCGGGAGGATCGACGAGCAGTACTTC
TRBV5-5	.	.	TRBJ1-1	CASSRDSLNTEAFF	TGTGCCAGCAGCAGAGACAGCCTGAACACTGAAGCTTTCTTT
TRBV7-2	.	.	TRBJ1-1	CASSPRRALTLNTEAFF	TGTGCCAGCAGCCCCCGCAGGGCATTAACCCTGAACACTGAAGCTTTCTTT
TRBV5-6	.	.	TRBJ2-5	CASSLGLLQETQYF	TGTGCCAGCAGCTTGGGGCTGCTACAAGAGACCCAGTACTTC
TRBV4-2	TRBD2	.	TRBJ2-7	CASSQGDSGRADEQYF	TGTGCCAGCAGCCAAGGTGATAGCGGGAGGGCCGACGAGCAGTACTTC
TRBV7-2	.	few	TRBJ1-2	CASSLEYTGAGGYTF	TGTGCCAGCAGCTTAGAGTATACGGGGGCAGGAGGCTACACCTTC
TRBV2	.	.	TRBJ1-3	CASAEGTHSSGNTIYF	TGTGCCAGTGCTGAGGGGACCCATAGCTCTGGAAACACCATATATTTT
TRBV28	.	.	TRBJ2-7	CASSFSRAQSEQYF	TGTGCCAGCAGTTTCAGCAGGGCCCAGAGTGAGCAGTACTTC
TRBV9	TRBD2	.	TRBJ2-3	CASSPSGRAADTQYF	TGTGCCAGCAGCCCCTCCGGGAGGGCCGCAGATACGCAGTATTTT
TRBV19	.	.	TRBJ2-5	CASSSKGERETQYF	TGTGCCAGTAGTTCGAAGGGAGAACGTGAGACCCAGTACTTC
TRBV19	.	.	TRBJ2-6	CASRGGGSGANVLTF	TGTGCCAGTAGGGGTGGGGGATCTGGGGCCAACGTCCTGACTTTC
TRBV7-8	TRBD1	once	TRBJ1-2	CASSPGQGNTYGYTF	TGTGCCAGCAGCCCCGGACAGGGGAACACCTATGGCTACACCTTC
TRBV5-4	.	.	TRBJ2-6	CASRQTGSGANVLTF	TGTGCCAGCAGGCAGACTGGCTCTGGGGCCAACGTCCTGACTTTC
TRBV18	TRBD1	.	TRBJ2-5	CASSLGQVQETQYF	TGTGCCAGCTCACTGGGACAGGTCCAAGAGACCCAGTACTTC
TRBV20-1	.	.	TRBJ1-2	CSRDAYGYTF	TGCAGTAGGGACGCCTATGGCTACACCTTC
TRBV10-3	.	.	TRBJ1-4	CAISPTGTNEKLFF	TGTGCCATCAGTCCTACAGGAACTAATGAAAAACTGTTTTTT
TRBV7-9	TRBD2	.	TRBJ2-3	CASSSPSGSSTDTQYF	TGTGCCAGCAGCTCCCCTAGCGGGAGTAGCACAGATACGCAGTATTTT
TRBV6-4	.	.	TRBJ2-1	CASSQESGAHHEQFF	TGTGCCAGCAGTCAGGAGTCGGGGGCCCACCATGAGCAGTTCTTC
TRBV7-2	.	.	TRBJ2-2	CASSLSRDTGELFF	TGTGCCAGCAGCTTATCGCGGGACACCGGGGAGCTGTTTTTT
TRBV6-6	.	.	TRBJ2-7	CASHRGQAYEQYF	TGTGCCAGCCACCGGGGGCAGGCCTACGAGCAGTACTTC
TRBV7-2	TRBD1	.	TRBJ2-7	CASSLLRAGGEQYF	TGTGCCAGCAGCTTATTACGGGCAGGGGGCGAGCAGTACTTC
TRBV11-2	TRBD1	.	TRBJ1-3	CASSNRQGVTSGNTIYF	TGTGCCAGCAGCAACCGACAGGGGGTAACTTCTGGAAACACCATATATTTT
TRBV7-8	.	few	TRBJ1-5	CASSWVGNSNQPQHF	TGTGCCAGCAGCTGGGTAGGGAATAGCAATCAGCCCCAGCATTTT
TRBV5-6	.	.	TRBJ2-7	CASSSTLQGHEQYF	TGTGCCAGCAGCTCAACCCTTCAGGGCCACGAGCAGTACTTC
TRBV7-2	.	.	TRBJ2-7	CASSFGLTYEQYF	TGTGCCAGCAGCTTTGGGCTTACTTACGAGCAGTACTTC
TRBV2	.	.	TRBJ1-2	CASSEGRGYYGYTF	TGTGCCAGCAGTGAAGGCAGGGGATACTATGGCTACACCTTC